These T cell receptor beta chains were read from a single sample in a study of technical replicates of blood from a few donors. The protocol was immunoSEQ multiplex PCR, while the TCRdb copy is restricted to in-frame clones and leaves out a portion. The sample includes about 83,000 clones, more than 80% of them seen just once. Specimen: T cells isolated from PBMCs. All receptors derive from a human donor in good health. The CDR3 runs from the conserved cysteine through the conserved F or W. The order of the fields is clone size, J gene, D gene, V gene, CDR3 DNA, CDR3 protein. D genes are given only for firm matches. The listing skips clone size in some rows; elsewhere it reads once, few, many or a size class.

>.|TRBJ1-2|.|TRBV5-4
TGTGCCAGCAGCTCCCAGGGATACCTATGGGACTACACCTTC
CASSSQGYLWDYTF
>.|TRBJ2-3|.|TRBV7-3
TGTGCCAGCAGCTTAATAGGGTTAGGGGCCACAGATACGCAGTATTTT
CASSLIGLGATDTQYF
>.|TRBJ2-3|.|TRBV19
TGTGCCAGTAGTATGCAGGGGCTTAACACAGATACGCAGTATTTT
CASSMQGLNTDTQYF
>.|TRBJ2-1|.|TRBV19
TGTGCCAGTAGTTCCAGGGCGAGCTCCTACAATGAGCAGTTCTTC
CASSSRASSYNEQFF
>.|TRBJ2-1|.|TRBV28
TGTGCCAGCGGCGGTACCCCAAGGAATGAGCAGTTCTTC
CASGGTPRNEQFF
>.|TRBJ2-1|TRBD2|TRBV11-3
TGTGCCAGCCGAGGACTAGCGGAGTACAATGAGCAGTTCTTC
CASRGLAEYNEQFF
>.|TRBJ1-5|TRBD1|TRBV10-2
TGCGCCAGCAGCGACCCAGGGGGCGCAGAGTCGGATCAGCCCCAGCATTTT
CASSDPGGAESDQPQHF
>.|TRBJ2-7|TRBD1|TRBV13
TGTGCCAGCAGTCGCGGGACAGGGGACTACGAGCAGTACTTC
CASSRGTGDYEQYF
>few|TRBJ1-1|.|TRBV10-1
TGCGCCAACATTACAAGCCAGGACACTGAAGCTTTCTTT
CANITSQDTEAFF
>.|TRBJ2-7|TRBD2|TRBV29-1
TGCAGCGTTGCCGGACTAGCGGGAGGACCACCCCCCTACGAGCAGTACTTC
CSVAGLAGGPPPYEQYF
>.|TRBJ2-7|.|TRBV10-1
TGCGCCAGCAGTGACGCCCCCACAGGGTCCCACGAGCAGTACTTC
CASSDAPTGSHEQYF
>.|TRBJ1-1|TRBD1|TRBV4-1
TGCGCCAGCAGCCACCCGACAGGGATGAACACTGAAGCTTTCTTT
CASSHPTGMNTEAFF
>once|TRBJ2-7|.|TRBV15
TGTGCCACCAGCAGAGACCTTAATTCCTACGAGCAGTACTTC
CATSRDLNSYEQYF
>.|TRBJ2-7|TRBD2|TRBV4-2
TGTGCCAGCAGCCAAGAGGTGGCGGGGGACTCCTACGAGCAGTACTTC
CASSQEVAGDSYEQYF
>.|TRBJ2-1|.|TRBV19
TGTGCCAGTAGCTTACGGGCCGGGACCTACAATGAGCAGTTCTTC
CASSLRAGTYNEQFF
>.|TRBJ2-7|TRBD2|TRBV6-1
TGTGCCAGCAGTGAACCTAGGGACTACGGCTCGAGCGAGCAGTACTTC
CASSEPRDYGSSEQYF
>.|TRBJ2-1|TRBD1|TRBV19
TGTGCCAGTAGTTTAGGACAGGGGCACAATGAGCAGTTCTTC
CASSLGQGHNEQFF
>.|TRBJ2-3|TRBD2|TRBV7-9
TGTGCCAGCAGCTTCGGGACTAGCCCAGATACGCAGTATTTT
CASSFGTSPDTQYF
>.|TRBJ2-1|TRBD2|TRBV28
TGTGCCAGCAGCACTGGGACTAGCGGGAGGGCCGAAAATGAGCAGTTCTTC
CASSTGTSGRAENEQFF
>.|TRBJ1-4|TRBD1|TRBV4-1
TGCGCCAGCAGCCGACAGGGTTTAATCCCCTGGAATGAAAAACTGTTTTTT
CASSRQGLIPWNEKLFF
>.|TRBJ1-5|.|TRBV19
TGTGCCAGTAGTATCCAGGCAGATCAGCCCCAGCATTTT
CASSIQADQPQHF
>.|TRBJ2-7|TRBD2|TRBV19
TGTGCCAGTAGTTGGGGACTAGCGGGACCGCAGTACTTC
CASSWGLAGPQYF
>.|TRBJ2-3|TRBD2|TRBV27
TGTGCCAGCAGTCCCGCGGGAGGTCCGCAGTATTTT
CASSPAGGPQYF